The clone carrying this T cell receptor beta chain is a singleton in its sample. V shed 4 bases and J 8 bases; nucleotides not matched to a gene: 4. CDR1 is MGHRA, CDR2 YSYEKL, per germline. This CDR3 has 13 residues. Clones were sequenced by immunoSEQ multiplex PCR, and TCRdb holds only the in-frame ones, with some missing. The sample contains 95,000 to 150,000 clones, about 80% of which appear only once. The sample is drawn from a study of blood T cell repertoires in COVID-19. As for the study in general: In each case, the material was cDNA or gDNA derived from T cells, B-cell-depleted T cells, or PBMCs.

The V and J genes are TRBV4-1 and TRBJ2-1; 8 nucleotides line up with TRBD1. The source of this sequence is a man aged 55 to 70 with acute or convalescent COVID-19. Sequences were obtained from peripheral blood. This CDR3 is CASSRAGGDEQFF. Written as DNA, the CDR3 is TGCGCCAGCAGCCGGGCAGGGGGCGATGAGCAGTTCTTC.